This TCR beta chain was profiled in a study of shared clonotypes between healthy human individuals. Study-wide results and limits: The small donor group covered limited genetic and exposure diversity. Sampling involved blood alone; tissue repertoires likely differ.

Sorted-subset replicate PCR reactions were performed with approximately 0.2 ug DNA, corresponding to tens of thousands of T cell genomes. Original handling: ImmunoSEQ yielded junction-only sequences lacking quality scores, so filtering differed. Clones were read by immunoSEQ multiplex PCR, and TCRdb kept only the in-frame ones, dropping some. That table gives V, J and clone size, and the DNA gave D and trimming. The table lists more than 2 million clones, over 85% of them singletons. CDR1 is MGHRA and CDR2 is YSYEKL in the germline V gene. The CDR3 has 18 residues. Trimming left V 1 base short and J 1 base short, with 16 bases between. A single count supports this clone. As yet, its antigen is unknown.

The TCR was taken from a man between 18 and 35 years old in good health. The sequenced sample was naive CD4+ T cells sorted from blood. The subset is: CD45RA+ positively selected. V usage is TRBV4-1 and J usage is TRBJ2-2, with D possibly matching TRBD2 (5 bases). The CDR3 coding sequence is TGCGCCAGCAGCCAAGGGAGGCTAGGTTATAAGAACACCGGGGAGCTGTTTTTT. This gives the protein CASSQGRLGYKNTGELFF.